Below, 14 T cell receptor beta chains from the same sample are listed, as sequenced in a study of blood T cell repertoires in COVID-19. Produced via immunoSEQ multiplex PCR; TCRdb's table is partial and in-frame only. The profile shows 250,000 to 400,000 clones, 88% of them singletons. Sequencing was carried out using peripheral blood. The source is a woman aged 25 to 39 with COVID-19, enrolled during active disease.

The rearrangement links TRBV10-3 to TRBJ2-7; D perhaps matches TRBD1 (5 bases). V lost 3 bases and J lost 4, with 10 bases in between. The CDR3 has 13 residues. CDR1 and CDR2 (germline): ENHRY, SYGVKD. CDR3 sequence reads: CAISEKQEYEQYV. In DNA form, the CDR3 reads TGTGCCATCAGTGAAAAACAGGAATACGAGCAGTACGTC.

J is TRBJ2-3 and V is TRBV30, with TRBD2 identical over 7 bases. The CDR3 is 13 residues long. In germline, CDR1 is GTSNPN, CDR2 SVGIG (reference sequence). V dropped 0 bases and J dropped 6; count of bases not matched to a gene: 3. In DNA, the CDR3 is TGTGCCTGGAGTGTAGCGGGGTGGGATACGCAGTATTTT. Its translation is CAWSVAGWDTQYF.

This chain joins TRBV7-3 and TRBJ2-2; 10 bases match TRBD1. V gave up 5 bases and J gave up 2 bases; unmatched junction bases: 5. This CDR3 contains 16 residues. Per germline, CDR1 SGHTA and CDR2 FQGTGA. The CDR3 DNA is TGTGCCAGCAGCCTAGGGACAGGGGCCAACACCGGGGAGCTGTTTTTT. Encoded protein: CASSLGTGANTGELFF.

This chain uses TRBV3-1 (or the pseudogene TRBV3-2) with TRBJ1-6; D unresolved. Trimming stripped 5 bases from V and 6 bases from J, with 17 bases between. The CDR3 sequence is 16 residues long. The germline V gene has CDR1 LGHDT and CDR2 YNNKEL (reference sequence). As DNA, the CDR3 is TGTGCCAGCAGCATCAGTCCACCCCCCCTTAATTCACCCCTCCACTTT. Translation: CASSISPPPLNSPLHF.

As for this clone: Other DNA sequences in this specimen translate into the identical CDR3. The chain links TRBV3-1 (or the pseudogene TRBV3-2) to TRBJ1-2; tentative D call: TRBD1 (6 bases). The CDR3 is made up of 14 amino acids. Germline CDR1 and CDR2: LGHDT and YNNKEL (reference sequence). Deletions cut 4 bases from V and 2 bases from J, with 11 bases between. The CDR3 DNA follows: TGTGCCAGCAGCCGCACGACAGGAAACTATGGCTACACCTTC. Translating gives CASSRTTGNYGYTF.

This rearrangement joins TRBV21-1 to TRBJ2-3; the D call of TRBD1 is as the table states it, not checked on the DNA. TRBV21-1 is a pseudogene segment. This CDR3 contains 16 residues. CDR3 in DNA: TGTGCCGCCAGCGGTGGGTCAGGGGTTAGCACAGATACGCAGTATTTT. It specifies CAASGGSGVSTDTQYF.

Here the CDR3 reads CASSSNSPLHF. DNA of the CDR3: TGTGCCAGCAGCTCCAATTCACCCCTCCACTTT. The rearrangement links TRBV28 to TRBJ1-6; D not resolved. V lost 6 bases and J 7 bases, leaving 4 bases between the germline ends. Germline V gene data show CDR1 as MDHEN and CDR2 as SYDVKM. CDR3 length: 11 amino acids. The full variable domain, with the rest looked up from reference TRBV28 and TRBJ1-6, is DVKVTQSSRYLVKRTGEKVFLECVQDMDHENMFWYRQDPGLGLRLIYFSYDVKMKEKGDIPEGYSVSREKKERFSLILESASTNQTSMYLCASSSNSPLHFGNGTRLTVT.

The J gene is TRBJ1-2, the V gene TRBV3-1 (or the pseudogene TRBV3-2); unclear D gene. This CDR3 region has 13 residues. V lost 3 bases to trimming and J lost 4 bases, with 9 bases between them. CDR1 is LGHDT and CDR2 is YNNKEL in the germline V gene (reference sequence). CDR3 amino acids: CASSHLTVYGYTF. The CDR3 bases are TGTGCCAGCAGCCATCTCACAGTCTATGGCTACACCTTC.

This clone occurred once. The rearrangement joins TRBV27 to TRBJ1-1; 9 bases line up with TRBD1. Per germline, CDR1 MNHEY and CDR2 SMNVEV (reference sequence). V was clipped by 2 bases and J by 6 bases; unmatched bases: 7. This CDR3 contains 15 residues. CDR3 region: CASSLTGGGWSEAFF. CDR3 DNA sequence: TGTGCCAGCAGTTTAACAGGGGGCGGGTGGTCTGAAGCTTTCTTT.

The rearrangement links TRBV5-1 to TRBJ2-7; D perhaps matches TRBD1 (6 bases). CDR1 SGHRS and CDR2 YFSETQ come from the germline V gene. Trimming took 0 bases from V and 5 from J, leaving 9 bases between them. The CDR3 spans 13 residues. CDR3 region: CASSLAWGHEQYF. The CDR3 nucleotides are TGCGCCAGCAGCTTGGCGTGGGGGCACGAGCAGTACTTC.

This sequence joins TRBV7-9 and TRBJ1-4; possibly TRBD1 for D (6 bases). V dropped 5 bases and J dropped 7 bases, with 23 bases sitting between them. This CDR3 is 17 amino acids long. CDR1 and CDR2 from the germline V gene are SEHNR and FQNEAQ (reference sequence). The CDR3, as DNA: TGTGCCAGCAGCCAAACAGACAGGCCCGGCCGAGCTGAAAAACTGTTTTTT. Its protein product is CASSQTDRPGRAEKLFF.

The rearrangement uses TRBV11-2 and TRBJ1-2; TRBD1 matches at 9 bases. J was trimmed by 7 bases and V by 4 bases; bases with no gene match: 16. The germline V gene has CDR1 SGHAT and CDR2 FQNNGV. The CDR3 is made up of 17 amino acids. The CDR3 protein is CASSSSPSPGTGTGYTF. The CDR3 coding sequence is TGTGCCAGCAGCTCCTCCCCCAGTCCCGGGACAGGGACTGGCTACACCTTC.

The chain is built from TRBV27 and TRBJ1-6, with TRBD1 matching over 8 bases. There are 14 residues in the CDR3. In germline, CDR1 is MNHEY, CDR2 SMNVEV (reference sequence). The V gene end was trimmed by 5 bases and the J gene end by 6 bases; junction bases not matched to a gene: 3. Here the CDR3 DNA reads TGTGCCAGCAGTCCGGGACAGGCTAATTCACCCCTCCACTTT. Protein: CASSPGQANSPLHF.

This clone was observed a few times. The chain joins TRBV18 to TRBJ1-1; 11 bases fit TRBD1. Germline values: CDR1 KGHSH, CDR2 LQKENI. This CDR3 comprises 14 residues. J lost 8 bases, V lost 6 bases, and 8 bases had no gene match. In DNA, the CDR3 is TGTGCCAGCTCGCGGACAGGGGGCGCTTGGGAAGCTTTCTTT. This gives the protein CASSRTGGAWEAFF.